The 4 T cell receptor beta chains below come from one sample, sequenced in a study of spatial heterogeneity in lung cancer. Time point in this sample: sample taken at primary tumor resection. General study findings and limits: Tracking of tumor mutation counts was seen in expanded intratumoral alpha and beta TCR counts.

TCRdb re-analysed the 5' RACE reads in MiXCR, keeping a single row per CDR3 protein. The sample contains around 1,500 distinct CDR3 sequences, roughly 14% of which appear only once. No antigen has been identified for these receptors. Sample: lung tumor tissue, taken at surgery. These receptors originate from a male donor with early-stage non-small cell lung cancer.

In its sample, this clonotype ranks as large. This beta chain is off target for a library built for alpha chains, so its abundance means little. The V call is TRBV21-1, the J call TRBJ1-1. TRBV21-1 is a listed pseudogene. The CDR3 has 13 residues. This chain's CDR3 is CASAKPMNTEAFF. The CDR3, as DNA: TGTGCCAGCGCAAAGCCCATGAACACTGAAGCTTTCTTT.

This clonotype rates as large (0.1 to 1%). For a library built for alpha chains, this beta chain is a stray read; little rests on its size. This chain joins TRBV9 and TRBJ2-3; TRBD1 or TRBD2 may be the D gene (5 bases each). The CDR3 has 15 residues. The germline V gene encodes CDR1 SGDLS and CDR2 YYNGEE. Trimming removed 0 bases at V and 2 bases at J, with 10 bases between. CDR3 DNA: TGTGCCAGCAGCGTAGTGCCGGGGCTCACAGATACGCAGTATTTT. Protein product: CASSVVPGLTDTQYF.

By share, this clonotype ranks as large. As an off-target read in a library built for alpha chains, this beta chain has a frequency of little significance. In nucleotides, the CDR3 is TGTGCCAGCAGCCTGGGGACAGGGTCTTCACCCCTCCACTTT. The encoded protein is CASSLGTGSSPLHF. J is TRBJ1-6 and V is TRBV11-2; TRBD1 matches at 9 bases. V shed 5 bases, J shed 9 bases, and the junction held 5 bases outside the gene matches. Germline CDR1 SGHAT, CDR2 FQNNGV. The CDR3 consists of 14 residues.

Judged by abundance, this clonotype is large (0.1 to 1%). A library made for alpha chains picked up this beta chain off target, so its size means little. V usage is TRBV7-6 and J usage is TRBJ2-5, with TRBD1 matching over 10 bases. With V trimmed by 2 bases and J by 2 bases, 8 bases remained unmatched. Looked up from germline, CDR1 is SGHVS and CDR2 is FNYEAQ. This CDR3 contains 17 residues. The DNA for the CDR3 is TGTGCCAGCAGCTTATTCGTCAGGGGACAGGGGCAAGAGACCCAGTACTTC. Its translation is CASSLFVRGQGQETQYF. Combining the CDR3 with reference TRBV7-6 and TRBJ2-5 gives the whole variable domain GAGVSQSPRYKVTKRGQDVALRCDPISGHVSLYWYRQALGQGPEFLTYFNYEAQQDKSGLPNDRFSAERPEGSISTLTIQRTEQRDSAMYRCASSLFVRGQGQETQYFGPGTRLLVL.